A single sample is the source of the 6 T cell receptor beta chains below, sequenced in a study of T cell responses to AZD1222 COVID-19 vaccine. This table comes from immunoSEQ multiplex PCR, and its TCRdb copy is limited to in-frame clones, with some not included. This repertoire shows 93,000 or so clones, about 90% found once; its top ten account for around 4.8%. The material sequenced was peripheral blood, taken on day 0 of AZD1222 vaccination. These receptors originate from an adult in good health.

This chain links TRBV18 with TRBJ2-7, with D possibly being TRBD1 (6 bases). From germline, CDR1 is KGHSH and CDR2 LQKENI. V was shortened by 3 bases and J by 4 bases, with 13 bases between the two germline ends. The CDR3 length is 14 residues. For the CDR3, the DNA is TGTGCCAGCTCACCGGCAGGGGCCGGGTACGAGCAGTACTTC. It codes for CASSPAGAGYEQYF.

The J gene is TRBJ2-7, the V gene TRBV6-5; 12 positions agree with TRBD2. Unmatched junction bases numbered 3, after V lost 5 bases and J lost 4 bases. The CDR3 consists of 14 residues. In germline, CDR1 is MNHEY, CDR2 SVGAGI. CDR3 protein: CASSPTSGGYEQYF. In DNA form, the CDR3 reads TGTGCCAGCAGTCCGACTAGCGGGGGTTACGAGCAGTACTTC.

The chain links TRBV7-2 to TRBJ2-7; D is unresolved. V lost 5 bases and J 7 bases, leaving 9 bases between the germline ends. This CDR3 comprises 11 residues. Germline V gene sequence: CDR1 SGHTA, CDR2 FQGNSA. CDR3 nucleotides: TGTGCCAGCAGCCGTGCTTCGGAGCAGTACTTC. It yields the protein CASSRASEQYF.

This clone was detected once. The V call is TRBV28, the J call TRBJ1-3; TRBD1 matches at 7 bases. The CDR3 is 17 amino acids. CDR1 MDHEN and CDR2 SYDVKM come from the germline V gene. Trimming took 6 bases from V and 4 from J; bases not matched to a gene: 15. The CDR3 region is CASRKPYDRALGNTIYF. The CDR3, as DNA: TGTGCCAGCAGAAAACCGTACGACAGGGCGTTAGGAAACACCATATATTTT.

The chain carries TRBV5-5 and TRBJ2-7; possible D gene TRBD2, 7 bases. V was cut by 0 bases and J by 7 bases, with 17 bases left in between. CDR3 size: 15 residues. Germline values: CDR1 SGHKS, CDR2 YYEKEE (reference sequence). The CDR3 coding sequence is TGTGCCAGCAGCTTGGTTTTACAGGGAGGGTTGGAGCAGTACTTC. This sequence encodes CASSLVLQGGLEQYF.

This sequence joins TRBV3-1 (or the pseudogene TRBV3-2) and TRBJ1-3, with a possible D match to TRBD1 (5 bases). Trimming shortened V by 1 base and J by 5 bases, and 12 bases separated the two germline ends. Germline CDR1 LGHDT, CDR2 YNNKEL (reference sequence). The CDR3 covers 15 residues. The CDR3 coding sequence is TGTGCCAGCAGCCAAGGAACGGGGGGTAGAAACACCATATATTTT. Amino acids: CASSQGTGGRNTIYF.